This record covers a single T cell receptor beta chain. Its antigen is still unknown. This record comes from a study of cytomegalovirus exposure and HLA in healthy donors. Study context: Some 91 million unique TCRs from HLA-typed donors were held in an early release of data.

The CDR3 covers 14 residues. V lost 6 bases and J 1 base, leaving 12 bases between the germline ends. Germline V gene sequence: CDR1 SNHLY, CDR2 FYNNEI. Points from the study as a whole: Sequencing depth across donors, presence/absence analyses assumed, was roughly uniform.

This PCR relied on a set of 60 Vbeta primers and 13 Jbeta primers. Some clones are missing from TCRdb's copy, which holds only in-frame ones; the method was immunoSEQ multiplex PCR. The table lists over 150,000 clones, approximately 77% of them singletons. The sequence was collected from a young man in good health and CMV-seropositive. The chain carries TRBV2 and TRBJ1-1, with a possible D match to TRBD1 (5 bases). Specimen: PBMCs. DNA for the CDR3: TGTGCCAGCAGCCAAGGGCAGGGGAACACTGAAGCTTTCTTT. This codes for CASSQGQGNTEAFF.